This T cell receptor (beta chain) was captured in a study of T-cell memory formation after mild COVID-19. Germline-derived CDR1 and CDR2 are SQVTM and ANQGSEA. After removal of 3 bases from V and 4 bases from J, the junction contained 8 bases not matched to a gene. This CDR3 is built from 16 residues. MiXCR, run by TCRdb on the 5' RACE reads, gives a single entry per CDR3 protein. Altogether around 500,000 distinct CDR3 sequences are present, about 18% being singletons, with the ten largest covering more than 9%. Sequenced sample: PBMCs or a T cell subset sorted from them (not recorded which). This clonotype was obtained from an adult woman who had mild COVID-19 (a few samples of this study predate the infection). Cell type and time point are not known. V and J are TRBV29-1 and TRBJ2-4; TRBD2 matches 11 bases. CDR3 residues: CSVDQVVAGGKNIQYF. In nucleotides, the CDR3 is TGCAGCGTTGATCAAGTGGTAGCGGGAGGGAAAAACATTCAGTACTTC.